Below, one T cell receptor beta chain is given with its context. The antigen is unknown. TCRdb recomputed calls from the multiplex PCR reads with MiXCR, one row per CDR3 protein. The sample carries approximately 89,000 distinct CDR3 sequences, roughly 30% recorded once. The data were taken from a study of breast tumors, draining lymph nodes, adjacent tissues. Axillary draining lymph nodes of breast cancer patients supplied the node samples. Findings of the study overall: Luminal-like breast cancer showed significantly higher tumor–nontumor repertoire similarity than basal-like. Tumor TCR diversity was below lymph nodes but above nontumor tissue.

The clonotype comes from a female donor with breast cancer. Some clones in this sample may be carry-over from other donors' samples. Sequenced sample: axillary lymph node tissue.

The CDR3 bases are TGTGCCACCAGCAGAATAGACAGGGACTACAATGAGCAGTTCTTC. Translated, it gives CATSRIDRDYNEQFF. The rearrangement links TRBV15 to TRBJ2-1, with 7 bases that match TRBD1. The CDR3 has 15 residues. Germline CDR1 is LNHNV and CDR2 is YYDKDF (reference sequence). The trim removed 2 bases at V and 3 bases at J, leaving 4 bases unmatched.